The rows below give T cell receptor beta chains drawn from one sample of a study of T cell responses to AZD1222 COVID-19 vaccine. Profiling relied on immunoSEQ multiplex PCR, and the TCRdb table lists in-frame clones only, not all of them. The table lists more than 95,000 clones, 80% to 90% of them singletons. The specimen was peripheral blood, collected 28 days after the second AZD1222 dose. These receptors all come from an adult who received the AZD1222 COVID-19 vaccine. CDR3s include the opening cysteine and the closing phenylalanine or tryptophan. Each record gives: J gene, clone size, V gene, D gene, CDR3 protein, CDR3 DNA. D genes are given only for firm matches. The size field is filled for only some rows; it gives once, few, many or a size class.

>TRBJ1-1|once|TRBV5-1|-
CASSLTSMNTEAFF
TGCGCCAGCAGCTTGACTTCAATGAACACTGAAGCTTTCTTT
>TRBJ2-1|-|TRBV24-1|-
CATSDSGAEDEQFF
TGTGCCACCAGTGATTCAGGGGCCGAGGATGAGCAGTTCTTC
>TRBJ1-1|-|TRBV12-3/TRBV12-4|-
CASSSVDTEAFF
TGTGCCAGCAGTTCTGTGGACACTGAAGCTTTCTTT
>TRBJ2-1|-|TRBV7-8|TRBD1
CASSSPGQGSNEQFF
TGTGCCAGCAGCTCTCCGGGACAGGGCAGCAATGAGCAGTTCTTC
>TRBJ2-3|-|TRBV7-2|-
CASSIDTDTQYF
TGTGCCAGCAGCATTGACACAGATACGCAGTATTTT
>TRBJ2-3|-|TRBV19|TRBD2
CASRGGATYTQYF
TGTGCCAGTAGGGGAGGGGCTACTTATACGCAGTATTTT
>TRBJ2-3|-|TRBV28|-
CASSLGSSLDTQYF
TGTGCCAGCAGTTTAGGTTCTAGCCTCGATACGCAGTATTTT
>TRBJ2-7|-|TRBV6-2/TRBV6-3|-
CASSFGGTASYEQYF
TGTGCCAGCAGTTTTGGCGGGACAGCCTCCTACGAGCAGTACTTC
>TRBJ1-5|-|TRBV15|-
CATSGTGRGNQPQHF
TGTGCCACCTCCGGAACCGGGCGAGGCAATCAGCCCCAGCATTTT
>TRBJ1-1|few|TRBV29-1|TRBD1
CSTFGAGGYTEAFF
TGCAGCACCTTCGGGGCAGGGGGCTACACTGAAGCTTTCTTT
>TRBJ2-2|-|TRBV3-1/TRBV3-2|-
CASSQRTASSNGELFF
TGTGCCAGCAGCCAGAGGACAGCTTCCAGCAACGGGGAGCTGTTTTTT
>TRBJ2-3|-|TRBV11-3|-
CATLGASHTQYF
TGTGCCACCCTGGGGGCTTCCCATACGCAGTATTTT
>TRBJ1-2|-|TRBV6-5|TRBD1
CATIQGGYGYTF
TGTGCCACCATACAGGGGGGCTATGGCTACACCTTC
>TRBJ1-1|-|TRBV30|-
CAWSVRQAPMNTEAFF
TGTGCCTGGAGTGTACGACAGGCCCCTATGAACACTGAAGCTTTCTTT
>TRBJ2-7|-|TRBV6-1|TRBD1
CASSVKGAGLLGDEQYF
TGTGCCAGCAGTGTCAAGGGGGCAGGGCTCCTTGGGGACGAGCAGTACTTC
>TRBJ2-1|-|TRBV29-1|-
CSVRRSSSYNEQFF
TGCAGCGTTAGGCGCAGCAGCTCCTACAATGAGCAGTTCTTC
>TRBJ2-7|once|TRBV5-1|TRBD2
CASSLTSGDYEQYF
TGCGCCAGCAGCTTAACTAGCGGGGACTACGAGCAGTACTTC
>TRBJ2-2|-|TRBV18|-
CASSSRNTGELFF
TGTGCCAGCTCATCGCGGAACACCGGGGAGCTGTTTTTT
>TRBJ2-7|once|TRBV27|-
CASSLTSSTDHEQYF
TGTGCCAGCAGTTTGACTTCCTCAACGGACCACGAGCAGTACTTC
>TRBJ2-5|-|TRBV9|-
CASSVGGRVGQETQYF
TGTGCCAGCAGCGTAGGCGGTCGGGTGGGGCAAGAGACCCAGTACTTC
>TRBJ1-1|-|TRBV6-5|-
CASSITGHRATEAFF
TGTGCCAGCAGTATTACGGGACACCGAGCCACTGAAGCTTTCTTT
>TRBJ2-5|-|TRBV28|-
CASSFGQNQETQYF
TGTGCCAGCAGTTTCGGCCAGAACCAAGAGACCCAGTACTTC
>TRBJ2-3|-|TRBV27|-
CASSLRTGTDTQYF
TGTGCCAGCAGTTTACGGACGGGCACAGATACGCAGTATTTT
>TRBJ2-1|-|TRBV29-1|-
CMGVYNEQFF
TGCATGGGGGTATACAATGAGCAGTTCTTC
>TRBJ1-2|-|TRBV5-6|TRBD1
CASSPIQGAYYGYTF
TGTGCCAGCAGCCCAATACAGGGGGCGTATTATGGCTACACCTTC
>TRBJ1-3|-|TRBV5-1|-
CASSLVGSGSSSGNTIYF
TGCGCCAGCAGCTTGGTGGGGAGCGGGAGTAGCTCTGGAAACACCATATATTTT
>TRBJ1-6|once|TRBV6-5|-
CASSSYKSPYNSPLHF
TGTGCCAGCAGTTCGTACAAGTCGCCCTATAATTCACCCCTCCACTTT
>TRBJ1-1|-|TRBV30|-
CAWSFGGSAEAFF
TGTGCCTGGAGTTTTGGGGGGAGCGCTGAAGCTTTCTTT
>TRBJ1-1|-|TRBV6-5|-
CASSYTGPSGTEAFF
TGTGCCAGCAGTTACACAGGGCCAAGTGGCACTGAAGCTTTCTTT
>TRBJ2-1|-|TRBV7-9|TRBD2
CASSSGTSGRDEQFF
TGTGCCAGCAGCTCCGGGACTAGCGGGAGAGATGAGCAGTTCTTC
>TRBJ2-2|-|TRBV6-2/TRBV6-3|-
CASSYSKGHFYTGELFF
TGTGCCAGCAGTTACTCGAAAGGGCACTTCTACACCGGGGAGCTGTTTTTT
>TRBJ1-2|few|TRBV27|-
CASSLSLSGYGYTF
TGTGCCAGCAGTTTATCTCTTTCGGGCTATGGCTACACCTTC
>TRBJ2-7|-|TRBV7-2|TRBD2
CASSFLAGGPGEQYF
TGTGCCAGCAGCTTTCTAGCGGGAGGGCCGGGCGAGCAGTACTTC
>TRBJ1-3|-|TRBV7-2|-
CASSAATGGNTIYF
TGTGCCAGCAGTGCGGCTACGGGTGGAAACACCATATATTTT
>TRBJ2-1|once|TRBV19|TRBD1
CASSKQGQGYNEQFF
TGTGCCAGTAGTAAACAGGGACAGGGATACAATGAGCAGTTCTTC
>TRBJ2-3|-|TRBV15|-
CATSRKGSTDTQYF
TGTGCCACCAGCAGGAAAGGTAGCACAGATACGCAGTATTTT
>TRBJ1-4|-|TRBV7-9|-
CASSLVPGRNEKLFF
TGTGCCAGCAGCTTAGTCCCCGGCAGAAATGAAAAACTGTTTTTT
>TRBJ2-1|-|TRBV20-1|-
CSATDNEQFF
TGCAGTGCTACGGACAATGAGCAGTTCTTC
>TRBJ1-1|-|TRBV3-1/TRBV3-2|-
CASSQVLDSEAFF
TGTGCCAGCAGCCAAGTTCTGGACTCGGAAGCTTTCTTT
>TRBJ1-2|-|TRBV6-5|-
CASSYLSGDSGYTF
TGTGCCAGCAGTTACCTGTCAGGGGATAGTGGCTACACCTTC
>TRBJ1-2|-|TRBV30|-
CAWSVRGAQSYTF
TGTGCCTGGAGTGTCCGGGGGGCCCAGAGCTACACCTTC
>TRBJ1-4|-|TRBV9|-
CASSVEGRAGEKLFF
TGTGCCAGCAGCGTAGAGGGCAGGGCGGGGGAAAAACTGTTTTTT
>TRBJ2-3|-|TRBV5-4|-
CASSLAGPSTDTQYF
TGTGCCAGCAGCTTGGCGGGACCGAGCACAGATACGCAGTATTTT
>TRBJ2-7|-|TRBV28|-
CASNTRRAFLSYEQYF
TGTGCCAGCAACACTCGCCGCGCGTTCCTCTCCTACGAGCAGTACTTC
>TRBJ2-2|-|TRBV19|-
CASSLSRGRPGELFF
TGTGCCAGTAGCCTATCCCGAGGCCGCCCCGGGGAGCTGTTTTTT
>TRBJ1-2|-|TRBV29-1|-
CSAPLPQGSRHGYTF
TGCAGCGCTCCCCTGCCACAGGGAAGCCGTCATGGCTACACCTTC
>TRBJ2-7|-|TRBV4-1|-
CASSVGPSPTYEQYF
TGCGCCAGCAGCGTCGGGCCTAGCCCAACCTACGAGCAGTACTTC
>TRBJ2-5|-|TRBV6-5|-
CASSRGIETQYF
TGTGCCAGCAGCCGGGGGATTGAGACCCAGTACTTC
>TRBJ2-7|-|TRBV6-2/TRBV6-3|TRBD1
CASSYPGQGSYEQYF
TGTGCCAGCAGTTACCCGGGACAGGGATCCTACGAGCAGTACTTC